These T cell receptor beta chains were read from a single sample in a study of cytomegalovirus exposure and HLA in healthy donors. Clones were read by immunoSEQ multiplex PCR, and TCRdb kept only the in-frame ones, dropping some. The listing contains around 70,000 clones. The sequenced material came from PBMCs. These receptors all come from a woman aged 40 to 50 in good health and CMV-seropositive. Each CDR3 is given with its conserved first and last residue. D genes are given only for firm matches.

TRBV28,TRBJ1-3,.,CASSETGSWGNTIYF,TGTGCCAGCAGTGAAACAGGGTCTTGGGGAAACACCATATATTTT
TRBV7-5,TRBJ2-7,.,CARSLWTPPYEQYF,TGTGCCAGAAGCTTGTGGACTCCACCCTACGAGCAGTACTTC
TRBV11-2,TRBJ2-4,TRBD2,CASSLDGLAGDPSSDIQYF,TGTGCCAGCAGCTTAGACGGTCTAGCGGGCGACCCGTCGTCGGACATTCAGTACTTC
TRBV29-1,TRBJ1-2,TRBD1,CSVEFRDRVFYGYTF,TGCAGCGTTGAATTCCGTGACAGGGTGTTCTATGGCTACACCTTC
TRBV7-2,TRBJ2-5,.,CASSLARETQYF,TGTGCCAGCAGCTTAGCGCGGGAGACCCAGTACTTC
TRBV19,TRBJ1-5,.,CASTTPGGQRFQPQHF,TGTGCCAGTACCACCCCCGGGGGGCAGCGGTTTCAGCCCCAGCATTTT
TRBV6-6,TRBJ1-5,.,CASSYSRGHGQPQHF,TGTGCCAGCAGTTACTCAAGAGGCCACGGTCAGCCCCAGCATTTT
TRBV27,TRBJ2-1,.,CASSPNRHYNEQFF,TGTGCCAGCAGTCCCAACAGACATTACAATGAGCAGTTCTTC
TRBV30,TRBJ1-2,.,CAWRKQGQGYGYTF,TGTGCCTGGAGAAAGCAGGGGCAAGGCTATGGCTACACCTTC
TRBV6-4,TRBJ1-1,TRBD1,CASSEKGGAGTEAFF,TGTGCCAGCAGTGAAAAAGGGGGCGCGGGCACTGAAGCTTTCTTT
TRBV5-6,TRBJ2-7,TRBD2,CASSLYPTDRGGYEQYF,TGTGCCAGCAGCTTGTACCCCACGGACCGGGGGGGGTACGAGCAGTACTTC
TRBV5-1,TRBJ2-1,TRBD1,CASSFQGARGDEQFF,TGCGCCAGCAGCTTTCAGGGGGCGCGGGGTGATGAGCAGTTCTTC
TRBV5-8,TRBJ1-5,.,CASSLAPAGYSNQPQHF,TGTGCCAGCAGCTTGGCTCCAGCGGGATATAGCAATCAGCCCCAGCATTTT
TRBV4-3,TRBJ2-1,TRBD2,CASSQEATSGGPYNEQFF,TGCGCCAGCAGCCAAGAGGCCACCAGCGGGGGGCCTTACAATGAGCAGTTCTTC
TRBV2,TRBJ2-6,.,CASSEQMTASGANVLTF,TGTGCCAGCAGTGAACAAATGACAGCAAGTGGGGCCAACGTCCTGACTTTC
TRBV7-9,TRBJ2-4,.,CASRPGRGTKNIQYF,TGTGCCAGCAGACCTGGCCGGGGAACTAAAAACATTCAGTACTTC
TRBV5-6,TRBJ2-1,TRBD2,CASSLRASGGSSYNEQFF,TGTGCCAGCAGCTTGAGGGCTAGCGGGGGCAGCTCCTACAATGAGCAGTTCTTC
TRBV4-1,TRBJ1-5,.,CASSLDSPNQPQHF,TGCGCCAGCAGCTTGGACAGTCCCAATCAGCCCCAGCATTTT
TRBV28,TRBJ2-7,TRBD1,CASSPMTGGIYEQYF,TGTGCCAGCAGTCCAATGACAGGGGGGATCTACGAGCAGTACTTC
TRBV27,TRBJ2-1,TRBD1,CASRTGTGEKWGEQFF,TGTGCCAGCAGGACAGGGACAGGGGAAAAGTGGGGTGAGCAGTTCTTC
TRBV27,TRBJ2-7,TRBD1,CASSLHGTAAYEQYF,TGTGCCAGCAGTCTCCACGGGACAGCCGCCTACGAGCAGTACTTC
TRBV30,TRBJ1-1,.,CAWSDQNTEAFF,TGTGCCTGGAGTGATCAGAACACTGAAGCTTTCTTT
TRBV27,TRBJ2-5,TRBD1,CASRAGGSLGTQYF,TGTGCCAGCAGGGCAGGGGGTAGCCTGGGGACCCAGTACTTC
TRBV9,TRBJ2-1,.,CASSPERPSLGNEQFF,TGTGCCAGCAGCCCGGAGCGGCCCTCCCTGGGCAATGAGCAGTTCTTC
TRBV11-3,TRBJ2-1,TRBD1,CASSKGQGAANEQFF,TGTGCCAGCAGCAAGGGACAGGGGGCGGCCAATGAGCAGTTCTTC
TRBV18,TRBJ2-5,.,CASSPTNRQTETQYF,TGTGCCAGCTCACCCACTAATCGGCAGACGGAGACCCAGTACTTC
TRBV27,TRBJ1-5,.,CASRFGNQPQHF,TGTGCCAGCAGGTTCGGGAATCAGCCCCAGCATTTT
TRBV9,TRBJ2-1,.,CASSESGSYNEQFF,TGTGCCAGCAGCGAAAGCGGATCCTACAATGAGCAGTTCTTC